The 25 T cell receptor beta chains presented below share a single source sample, sequenced in a study of blood T cell repertoires in COVID-19. TCRdb keeps only in-frame clones here, not all; method: immunoSEQ multiplex PCR. Of approximately 270,000 clones listed, roughly 88% are singletons. Sequenced input: peripheral blood. These receptors were collected from an elderly man with acute or convalescent COVID-19.

The chain has TRBV2 and TRBJ2-2; 8 bases line up with TRBD2. Trimming at V came to 6 bases and at J to 7 bases, leaving 10 bases not matched to a gene. The CDR3 extends over 15 amino acids. The V gene's germline CDR1 is SNHLY and CDR2 FYNNEI. The CDR3 protein is CASRRGGATVGELFF. The CDR3 DNA is TGTGCCAGCAGACGGGGGGGCGCGACGGTCGGGGAGCTGTTTTTT.

The genes are TRBV24-1 and TRBJ2-2; D might be TRBD2 (6 bases). This CDR3 has 16 residues. CDR1 KGHDR and CDR2 SFDVKD come from the germline V gene. Trimming cost V 4 bases and J 0 bases, with 11 bases left between them. The DNA for the CDR3 is TGTGCCACCAGTGACACCGGGACTGCGAACACCGGGGAGCTGTTTTTT. It translates to CATSDTGTANTGELFF.

The chain has TRBV4-3 and TRBJ2-3; the match to TRBD2 covers 7 bases. From germline, CDR1 is LGHNA and CDR2 YSLEER. This CDR3 contains 15 residues. Unmatched junction bases numbered 5, after V lost 4 bases and J lost 1 base. The CDR3 reads CASSPGTIRTDTQYF. The CDR3 DNA reads as TGCGCCAGCAGCCCAGGGACTATTCGCACAGATACGCAGTATTTT.

The chain employs TRBV6-5 and TRBJ1-3, with 7 bases lining up with TRBD1. Germline V lookup: CDR1 MNHEY, CDR2 SVGAGI. The CDR3 contains 14 residues. V shed 8 bases, J shed 0 bases, and the junction held 4 bases outside the gene matches. The CDR3 here is CASGQGGSGNTIYF. In nucleotides, the CDR3 is TGTGCCAGCGGTCAGGGGGGCTCTGGAAACACCATATATTTT.

This clone was counted only a few times. This chain connects TRBV19 to TRBJ1-5; 11 bases are shared with TRBD1. The CDR3 runs 15 residues. Trimming took 5 bases from V and 6 from J; bases not matched to a gene: 6. CDR1 and CDR2 from the germline V gene are LNHDA and SQIVND (reference sequence). The CDR3 DNA follows: TGTGCCAGTAGTTTAGGACAGGGGGCGGCTCAGCCCCAGCATTTT. Protein product: CASSLGQGAAQPQHF.

J is TRBJ1-3 and V is TRBV29-1; D ambiguous. Trimming pared 7 bases from V and 3 bases from J, leaving 10 bases between. In germline, CDR1 is SQVTM, CDR2 ANQGSEA. This CDR3 has 12 amino acids. The CDR3 region has the DNA TGCAGCGCGGGGAGGTTTGGAAACACCATATATTTT. This sequence encodes CSAGRFGNTIYF.

This rearrangement joins TRBV19 to TRBJ2-1; D gene uncertain. The CDR3 sequence is 15 residues long. Germline V lookup: CDR1 LNHDA, CDR2 SQIVND (reference sequence). The germline V and J ends were trimmed by 5 bases and 8 bases, with 19 bases remaining between them. The chain's CDR3 is CASSPRVSQNDEQFF. The CDR3 DNA is TGTGCCAGTAGTCCCCGGGTAAGCCAGAATGATGAGCAGTTCTTC.

The V and J genes are TRBV19 and TRBJ1-5; the match to TRBD1 covers 11 bases. The CDR3 contains 14 residues. CDR1 LNHDA and CDR2 SQIVND come from the germline V gene (reference sequence). The V segment lost 6 bases and the J segment 7 bases; nucleotides outside the gene matches: 5. Here the CDR3 reads CASSMGQGDQPQHF. CDR3 nucleotide sequence: TGTGCCAGTAGCATGGGACAGGGGGACCAGCCCCAGCATTTT. The full variable domain, with the rest looked up from reference TRBV19 and TRBJ1-5, is DGGITQSPKYLFRKEGQNVTLSCEQNLNHDAMYWYRQDPGQGLRLIYYSQIVNDFQKGDIAEGYSVSREKKESFPLTVTSAQKNPTAFYLCASSMGQGDQPQHFGDGTRLSIL.

CDR3 sequence (DNA): TGTGCCAGCAGCCCAGGGGGCTTCTCCTATAATTCACCCCTCCACTTT. This gives the protein CASSPGGFSYNSPLHF. V gene TRBV3-1 (or the pseudogene TRBV3-2) combines with J gene TRBJ1-6; 8 nucleotides line up with TRBD1. The CDR3 runs to 16 residues. V lost 4 bases and J lost 0; bases outside the gene matches: 2. Per germline, CDR1 LGHDT and CDR2 YNNKEL (reference sequence).

The V and J genes are TRBV12-3 or TRBV12-4 and TRBJ2-4; D ambiguous. The V end was cut by 4 bases, the J end by 7 bases, with 8 bases between. The CDR3 runs to 12 residues. CDR3 sequence (DNA): TGTGCCAGCAGTTCAGTGGAGAACATTCAGTACTTC. As protein: CASSSVENIQYF.

The V call is TRBV7-9, the J call TRBJ2-7; 8 nucleotides line up with TRBD2. Germline V gives CDR1 SEHNR, CDR2 FQNEAQ (reference sequence). After removal of 1 base from V and 4 bases from J, the junction contained 3 bases not matched to a gene. The CDR3 totals 14 residues. CDR3 sequence (DNA): TGTGCCAGCAGCTTAGGGGCGGGAGGATACGAGCAGTACTTC. Translation gives CASSLGAGGYEQYF.

V and J are TRBV2 and TRBJ2-2; 10 nucleotides line up with TRBD1. In germline, CDR1 is SNHLY, CDR2 FYNNEI. Germline trimming cut 6 bases from V and 6 bases from J; bases unmatched to any gene: 13. CDR3 length: 17 amino acids. CDR3 bases: TGTGCCAGCAGCCGCTCGGGACAGGGGATGATTTCCGGGGAGCTGTTTTTT. It yields the protein CASSRSGQGMISGELFF.

The chain recombines TRBV6-2 or TRBV6-3 with TRBJ2-4, with TRBD2 matching 11 bases. Looked up from germline, CDR1 is MNHEY and CDR2 is SVGEGT. This CDR3 is 19 amino acids long. The V segment lost 2 bases and the J segment 0 bases; nucleotides outside the gene matches: 9. CDR3 residues: CASSYEPSGRTLAKNIQYF. The CDR3, as DNA: TGTGCCAGCAGTTACGAACCTAGCGGGAGGACCCTAGCCAAAAACATTCAGTACTTC.

The chain has TRBV27 and TRBJ1-6; D not certain. CDR3 length: 16 residues. Trimming took off 4 bases at V and 0 bases at J, with 10 bases between the two ends. Germline V gene sequence: CDR1 MNHEY, CDR2 SMNVEV (reference sequence). CDR3 sequence (DNA): TGTGCCAGCAGTTGGGCGGGTTCCTCCTATAATTCACCCCTCCACTTT. This gives the protein CASSWAGSSYNSPLHF.

This clone has only a few counts. The V gene is TRBV9, the J gene TRBJ2-3; the match to TRBD2 covers 7 bases. Germline assignment: CDR1 SGDLS and CDR2 YYNGEE. This CDR3 has 17 amino acids. Losses at the gene ends were 4 bases for V and 0 bases for J; bases not matched to a gene: 11. The DNA of the CDR3 is TGTGCCAGCAGCTCTAGCCTCATAGCGGGTAGCACAGATACGCAGTATTTT. Its protein product is CASSSSLIAGSTDTQYF.

This sequence joins TRBV5-6 and TRBJ2-1; tentative D call: TRBD2 (6 bases). Trimming removed 2 bases at V and 2 bases at J, with 14 bases between. This CDR3 is built from 16 residues. Germline V gene data show CDR1 as SGHDT and CDR2 as YYEEEE. CDR3 nucleotides: TGTGCCAGCAGCTTCCTCCGGGGGATAACCTACAATGAGCAGTTCTTC. This encodes CASSFLRGITYNEQFF.

This chain uses TRBV28 with TRBJ1-5; D ambiguous. Trimming cost V 3 bases and J 6 bases, with 9 bases left between them. From germline, CDR1 is MDHEN and CDR2 SYDVKM. The CDR3 extends over 13 amino acids. The CDR3: CASSLEGSQPQHF. CDR3 in DNA: TGTGCCAGCAGTTTGGAAGGGAGTCAGCCCCAGCATTTT.

The chain has TRBV7-9 and TRBJ2-3; 7 bases line up with TRBD2. This CDR3 comprises 15 residues. Germline-derived CDR1 and CDR2 are SEHNR and FQNEAQ (reference sequence). V dropped 0 bases and J dropped 0; count of bases not matched to a gene: 0. The CDR3 sequence is CASSLAGGSTDTQYF. The CDR3 coding sequence is TGTGCCAGCAGCTTAGCGGGGGGGAGCACAGATACGCAGTATTTT.

V usage is TRBV5-1 and J usage is TRBJ1-6; D gene uncertain. Germline V lookup: CDR1 SGHRS, CDR2 YFSETQ. V dropped 2 bases and J dropped 4 bases, with 7 bases sitting between them. There are 14 residues in the CDR3. The CDR3 sequence: CASSLRVYNSPLHF. The CDR3 nucleotides read TGCGCCAGCAGCTTAAGAGTGTATAATTCACCCCTCCACTTT.

The chain couples TRBV5-6 to TRBJ2-1; 7 nucleotides line up with TRBD1. With V trimmed by 0 bases and J by 6 bases, 6 bases remained unmatched. CDR3 length: 15 amino acids. Germline V lookup: CDR1 SGHDT, CDR2 YYEEEE. The CDR3 nucleotides are TGTGCCAGCAGCTTGGGGCCGGGACAGCCCAATGAGCAGTTCTTC. It specifies CASSLGPGQPNEQFF.

The genes are TRBV7-2 and TRBJ2-1; TRBD2 aligns across 10 bases. This CDR3 has 14 residues. Per germline, CDR1 SGHTA and CDR2 FQGNSA. Trimming at V came to 1 base and at J to 6 bases, leaving 0 bases not matched to a gene. The CDR3 spells CASSLGLAGNEQFF. CDR3 sequence (DNA): TGTGCCAGCAGCTTAGGACTAGCGGGCAATGAGCAGTTCTTC.

This sequence joins TRBV5-4 and TRBJ1-3; D remains unclear. Between the trimmed V and J ends, which lost 9 bases and 0 bases, there was a span of 13 bases. Germline V gene sequence: CDR1 SGHNT, CDR2 YYREEE (reference sequence). The CDR3 extends over 14 amino acids. The CDR3, as DNA: TGTGCCATGGGAGACACCAGCTCTGGAAACACCATATATTTT. Its protein product is CAMGDTSSGNTIYF. Based on the CDR3 plus reference TRBV5-4 and TRBJ1-3, the full variable domain is ETGVTQSPTHLIKTRGQQVTLRCSSQSGHNTVSWYQQALGQGPQFIFQYYREEENGRGNFPPRFSGLQFPNYSSELNVNALELDDSALYLCAMGDTSSGNTIYFGEGSWLTVV.

The rearrangement joins TRBV7-3 to TRBJ2-3, with 10 bases that match TRBD1. CDR1 and CDR2 from the germline V gene are SGHTA and FQGTGA. CDR3 size: 15 residues. V shed 0 bases, J shed 5 bases, and the junction held 2 bases outside the gene matches. The CDR3 loop is CASSLTGQGIDTQYF. In nucleotides, the CDR3 is TGTGCCAGCAGCTTAACGGGACAGGGGATAGATACGCAGTATTTT.

This chain uses TRBV12-5 with TRBJ1-5; D not resolved. Germline loops: CDR1 LGHNT, CDR2 FRNRAP. This CDR3 comprises 15 residues. V was trimmed by 7 bases and J by 2 bases, leaving 15 bases between them. Here the CDR3 DNA reads TGTGCTAGTGTAGCACCGTCAGAGGGCAATCAGCCCCAGCATTTT. Translating gives CASVAPSEGNQPQHF.

This clone was picked up a small number of times. The chain combines TRBV3-1 (or the pseudogene TRBV3-2) with TRBJ2-7; D is ambiguous. The CDR3 runs 11 residues. Per germline, CDR1 LGHDT and CDR2 YNNKEL (reference sequence). V gave up 1 base and J gave up 4 bases, with 2 bases separating them. This CDR3 reads CASSQAYEQYF. The CDR3 DNA sequence: TGTGCCAGCAGCCAAGCTTACGAGCAGTACTTC.